Detailed here is one T cell receptor (beta chain). Its antigen is currently not known. Base qualities were left out, and no much larger clone turns up one base away. These data are taken from a study of TIL therapy for anti-PD-1-resistant metastatic lung cancer (dated by TCRdb to 2020 to 2023). In the study overall: Enrolled patients had a median age of roughly 54 years (range about 38-85) and a median tumor PD-L1 proportion score of 6%. Most of the cohort had lung adenocarcinoma, several tumors were EGFR-mutant and two were ALK-rearranged, and half of the patients were current or former smokers. A median non-synonymous tumor mutation burden of approximately 1.4 mutations per megabase was determined across the cohort by whole-exome sequencing. Tumor and peripheral blood T cell receptor beta sequencing was used to track clonotypes across tumor, expanded TIL product and serial blood samples. Paper-wide results and their limitations: Because the cohort was highly selected, with more treatment-naive, never-smoker and oncogene-addicted patients than is typical, generalizability is limited. Higher clonality and lower diversity were observed in expanded TIL cultures than in baseline intratumoral T cells (median clonality about 6% vs 30%, p < 0.0001). The study protocol defined all tumor marker inferences as exploratory. High clonal turnover was observed in TIL culture, with many enriched product clones not detected in the baseline tumor, which suggested clonal contraction rather than faithful expansion.

Using bias-controlled multiplex PCR with the immunoSEQ v3 hsTCRB kit, the TCR beta CDR3 regions were amplified from genomic DNA. The TCR libraries were sequenced on an Illumina NextSeq 500 to approximately 1.8 million read pairs for survey level or roughly 4.5-6 million read pairs for deep level. Turning to the authors' computational methods: V, D and J genes were assigned, non-productive sequences were removed, and clonality was reported by immunoSEQ Analyzer software. To compare repertoires between infused TIL and blood, productive Simpson clonality was used along with the Morisita overlap index of productive TRB rearrangements. In its TCRdb copy, this immuneACCESS table keeps in-frame sequences only and misses some clones. Where compared with another copy, unresolved V genes explain less than half of these, and the others have no known cause. The V and J calls and clone size were taken over from that table, and D and trimming were inferred from the DNA. Counted in this sample were about 50,000 clones; less than 75% of them appeared once. The ten largest clones represent less than 6.5% of the sample.

The junction shows trimming of 5 bases on V and 5 bases on J, plus 15 bases between the germline ends. The CDR3 runs 13 amino acids, cysteine and phenylalanine included. Left in the record is the CDR3 DNA by itself, 39 bases read in frame from the first base. As encoded in the germline V gene (reference sequence), CDR1 is GTSNPN while CDR2 is SVGIG. In light of the paper, this sample's time point label describes: pre-treatment sample, taken before nivolumab and TIL therapy. Excised metastases, mostly pleural nodules or supraclavicular lymph nodes, were used as baseline tumor samples and were taken from the same resection from which TIL were grown. Tumors were harvested prior to any PD-1/PD-L1 blockade, after which nivolumab was administered to patients, and lymphodepletion, expanded TIL infusion and IL-2 were given to patients who progressed. Between October 2017 and January 2020, a dual-center phase I trial enrolled adults who had stage 4 NSCLC. Samples were obtained from a single-arm, open-label phase I trial in which tumor-infiltrating lymphocyte therapy with nivolumab was evaluated in advanced non-small cell lung cancer. Portions of each resected tumor were snap-frozen in liquid nitrogen and were stored at -80 degrees C. Using laser-capture macrodissection, tumor regions of interest were selected on H&E sections, then pulverized into around 16 mg aliquots and extracted using Qiagen Allprep kits.

The rearrangement joined TRBV30 to TRBJ1-1; a confident D gene designation cannot be given. The source is a person between 25 and 80 years old with non-small cell lung cancer. Sequenced material: tumor tissue, taken at baseline. The CDR3 protein: CAWGKGGGTEAFF. The nucleotide sequence is TGTGCCTGGGGAAAGGGAGGCGGAACTGAAGCTTTCTTT.